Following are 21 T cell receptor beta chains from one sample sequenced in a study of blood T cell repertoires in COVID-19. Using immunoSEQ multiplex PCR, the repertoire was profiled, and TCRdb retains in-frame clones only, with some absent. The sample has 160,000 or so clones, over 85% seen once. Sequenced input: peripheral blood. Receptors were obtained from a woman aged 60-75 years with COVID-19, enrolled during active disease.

CDR3 sequence (DNA): TGTGCCAGTAGTGCGAGGACATCTTTTAACTATGGCTACACCTTC. Translated: CASSARTSFNYGYTF. The rearrangement joins TRBV19 to TRBJ1-2; TRBD1 is a possible D gene (5 bases). The CDR3 consists of 15 residues. Germline lookup yields CDR1 LNHDA and CDR2 SQIVND (reference sequence). Between the trimmed V and J ends, which lost 5 bases and 1 base, there was a span of 14 bases.

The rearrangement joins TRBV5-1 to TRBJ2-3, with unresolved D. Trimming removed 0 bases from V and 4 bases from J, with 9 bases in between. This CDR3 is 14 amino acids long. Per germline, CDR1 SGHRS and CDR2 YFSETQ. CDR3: CASSLGAPADTQYF. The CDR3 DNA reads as TGCGCCAGCAGCTTGGGGGCGCCGGCAGATACGCAGTATTTT.

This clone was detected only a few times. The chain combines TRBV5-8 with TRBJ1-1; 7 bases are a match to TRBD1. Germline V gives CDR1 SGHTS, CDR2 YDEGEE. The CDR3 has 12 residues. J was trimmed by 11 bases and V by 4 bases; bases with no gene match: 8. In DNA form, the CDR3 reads TGTGCCAGCAGCGAGTGGGGACAGTTGGCTTTCTTT. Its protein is CASSEWGQLAFF.

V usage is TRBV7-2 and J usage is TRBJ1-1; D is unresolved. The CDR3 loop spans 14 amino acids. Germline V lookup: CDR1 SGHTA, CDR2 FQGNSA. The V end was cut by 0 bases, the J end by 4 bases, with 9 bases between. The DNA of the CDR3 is TGTGCCAGCAGCTTAGCGAGATCCGGCACTGAAGCTTTCTTT. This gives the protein CASSLARSGTEAFF.

The CDR3 sequence is CSVGPGLKTEAFF. CDR3 DNA: TGCAGCGTTGGACCAGGTCTAAAAACTGAAGCTTTCTTT. The chain uses TRBV29-1 and TRBJ1-1, with D unresolved. The germline gives CDR1 SQVTM, CDR2 ANQGSEA. The length of the CDR3 is 13 residues. Trimming removed 4 bases at V and 5 bases at J, with 14 bases between.

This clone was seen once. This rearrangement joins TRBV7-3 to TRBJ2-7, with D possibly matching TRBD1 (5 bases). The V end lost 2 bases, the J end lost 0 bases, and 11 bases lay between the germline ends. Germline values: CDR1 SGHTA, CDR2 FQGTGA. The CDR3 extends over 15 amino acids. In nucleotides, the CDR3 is TGTGCCAGCAGCTTACAGGCTACAGGCTCCTACGAGCAGTACTTC. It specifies CASSLQATGSYEQYF.

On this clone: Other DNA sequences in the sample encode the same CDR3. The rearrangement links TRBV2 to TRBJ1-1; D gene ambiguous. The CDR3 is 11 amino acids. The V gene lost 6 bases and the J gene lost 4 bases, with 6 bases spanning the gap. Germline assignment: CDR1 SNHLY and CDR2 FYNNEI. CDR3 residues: CASREGTEAFF. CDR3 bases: TGTGCCAGCAGGGAGGGCACTGAAGCTTTCTTT.

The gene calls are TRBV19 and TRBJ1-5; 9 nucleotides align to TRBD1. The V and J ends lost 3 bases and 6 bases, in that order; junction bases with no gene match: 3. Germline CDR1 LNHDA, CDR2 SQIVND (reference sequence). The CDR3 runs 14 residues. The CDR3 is CASSITGGLQPQHF. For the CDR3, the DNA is TGTGCCAGTAGTATTACAGGGGGCCTTCAGCCCCAGCATTTT. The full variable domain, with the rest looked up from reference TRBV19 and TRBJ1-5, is DGGITQSPKYLFRKEGQNVTLSCEQNLNHDAMYWYRQDPGQGLRLIYYSQIVNDFQKGDIAEGYSVSREKKESFPLTVTSAQKNPTAFYLCASSITGGLQPQHFGDGTRLSIL.

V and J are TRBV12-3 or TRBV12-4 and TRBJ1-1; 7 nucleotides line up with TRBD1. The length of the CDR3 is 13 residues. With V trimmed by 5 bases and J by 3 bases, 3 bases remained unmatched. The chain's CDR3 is CASSGTAYTEAFF. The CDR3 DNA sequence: TGTGCCAGCAGTGGGACAGCATACACTGAAGCTTTCTTT.

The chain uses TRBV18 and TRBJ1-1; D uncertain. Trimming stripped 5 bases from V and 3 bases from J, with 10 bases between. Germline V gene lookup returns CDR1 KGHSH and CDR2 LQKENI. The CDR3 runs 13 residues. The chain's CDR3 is CASSSREDTEAFF. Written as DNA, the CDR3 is TGTGCCAGCTCAAGCCGGGAGGACACTGAAGCTTTCTTT. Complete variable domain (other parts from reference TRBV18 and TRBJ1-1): NAGVMQNPRHLVRRRGQEARLRCSPMKGHSHVYWYRQLPEEGLKFMVYLQKENIIDESGMPKERFSAEFPKEGPSILRIQQVVRGDSAAYFCASSSREDTEAFFGQGTRLTVV.

The CDR3: CASRRDMNTEAFF. The CDR3, as DNA: TGTGCCAGCAGGAGGGACATGAACACTGAAGCTTTCTTT. The genes are TRBV2 and TRBJ1-1, with D perhaps matching TRBD1 (6 bases). Germline CDR1 is SNHLY and CDR2 is FYNNEI. V was pared by 6 bases and J by 0 bases, with 8 bases between. The CDR3 sequence is 13 residues long.

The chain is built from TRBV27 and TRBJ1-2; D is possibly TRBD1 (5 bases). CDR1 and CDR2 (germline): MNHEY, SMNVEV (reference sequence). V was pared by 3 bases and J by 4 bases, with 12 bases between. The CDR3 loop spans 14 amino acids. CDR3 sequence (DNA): TGTGCCAGCAGTTTTCGGGCAGGGCCCTATGGCTACACCTTC. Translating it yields CASSFRAGPYGYTF.

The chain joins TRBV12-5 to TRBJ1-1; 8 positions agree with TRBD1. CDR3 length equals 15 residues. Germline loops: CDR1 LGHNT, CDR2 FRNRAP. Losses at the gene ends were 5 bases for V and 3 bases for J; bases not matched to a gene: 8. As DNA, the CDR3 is TGTGCTAGTGGTATCACAGGGGGGCGAGACACTGAAGCTTTCTTT. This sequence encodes CASGITGGRDTEAFF.

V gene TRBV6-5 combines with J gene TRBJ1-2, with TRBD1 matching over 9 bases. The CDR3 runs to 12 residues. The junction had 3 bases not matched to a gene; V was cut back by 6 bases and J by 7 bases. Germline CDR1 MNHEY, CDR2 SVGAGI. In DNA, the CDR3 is TGTGCCAGCAGCCGGGACAGGGCTGGCTACACCTTC. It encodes CASSRDRAGYTF.

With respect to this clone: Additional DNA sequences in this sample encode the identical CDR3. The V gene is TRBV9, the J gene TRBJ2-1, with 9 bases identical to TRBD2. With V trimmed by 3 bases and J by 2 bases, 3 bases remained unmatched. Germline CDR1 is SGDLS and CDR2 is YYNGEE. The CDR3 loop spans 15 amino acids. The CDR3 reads CASSGSGGTYNEQFF. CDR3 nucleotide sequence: TGTGCCAGCAGCGGGAGCGGGGGGACCTACAATGAGCAGTTCTTC.

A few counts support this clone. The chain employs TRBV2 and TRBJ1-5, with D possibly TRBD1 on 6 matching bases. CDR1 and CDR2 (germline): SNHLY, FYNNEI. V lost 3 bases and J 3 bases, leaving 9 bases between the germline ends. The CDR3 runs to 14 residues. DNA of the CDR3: TGTGCCAGCAGTGAGGGGGCCCCCAATCAGCCCCAGCATTTT. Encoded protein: CASSEGAPNQPQHF.

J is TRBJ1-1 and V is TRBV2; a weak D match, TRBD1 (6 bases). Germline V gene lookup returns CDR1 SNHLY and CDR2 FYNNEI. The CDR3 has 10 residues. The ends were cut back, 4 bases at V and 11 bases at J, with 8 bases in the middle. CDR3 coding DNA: TGTGCCAGCAGTGGCGACAGGGCTTTCTTT. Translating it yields CASSGDRAFF.

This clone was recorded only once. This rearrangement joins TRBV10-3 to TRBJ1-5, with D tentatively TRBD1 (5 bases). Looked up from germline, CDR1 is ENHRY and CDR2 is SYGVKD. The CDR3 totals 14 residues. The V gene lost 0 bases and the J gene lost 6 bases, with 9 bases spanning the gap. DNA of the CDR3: TGTGCCATCAGTGAGTCCGGGGGTGGTCAGCCCCAGCATTTT. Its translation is CAISESGGGQPQHF.

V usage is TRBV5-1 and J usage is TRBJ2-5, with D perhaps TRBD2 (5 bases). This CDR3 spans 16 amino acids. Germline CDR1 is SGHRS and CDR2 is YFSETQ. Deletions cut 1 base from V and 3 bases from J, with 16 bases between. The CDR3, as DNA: TGCGCCAGCAGCTTGTCCCCAACCGGGGTAGAAGAGACCCAGTACTTC. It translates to CASSLSPTGVEETQYF.

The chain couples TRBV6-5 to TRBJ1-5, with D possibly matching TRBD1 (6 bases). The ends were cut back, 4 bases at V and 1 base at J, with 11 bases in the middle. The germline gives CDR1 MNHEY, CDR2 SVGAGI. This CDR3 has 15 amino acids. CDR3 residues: CASSFGGASNQPQHF. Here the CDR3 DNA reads TGTGCCAGCAGTTTTGGGGGGGCAAGCAATCAGCCCCAGCATTTT.

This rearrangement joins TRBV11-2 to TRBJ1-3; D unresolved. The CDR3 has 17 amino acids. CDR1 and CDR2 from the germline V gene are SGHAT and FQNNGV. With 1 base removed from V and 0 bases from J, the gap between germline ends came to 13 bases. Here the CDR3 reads CASSLVVGENSGNTIYF. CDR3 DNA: TGTGCCAGCAGCTTAGTGGTTGGGGAGAACTCTGGAAACACCATATATTTT.